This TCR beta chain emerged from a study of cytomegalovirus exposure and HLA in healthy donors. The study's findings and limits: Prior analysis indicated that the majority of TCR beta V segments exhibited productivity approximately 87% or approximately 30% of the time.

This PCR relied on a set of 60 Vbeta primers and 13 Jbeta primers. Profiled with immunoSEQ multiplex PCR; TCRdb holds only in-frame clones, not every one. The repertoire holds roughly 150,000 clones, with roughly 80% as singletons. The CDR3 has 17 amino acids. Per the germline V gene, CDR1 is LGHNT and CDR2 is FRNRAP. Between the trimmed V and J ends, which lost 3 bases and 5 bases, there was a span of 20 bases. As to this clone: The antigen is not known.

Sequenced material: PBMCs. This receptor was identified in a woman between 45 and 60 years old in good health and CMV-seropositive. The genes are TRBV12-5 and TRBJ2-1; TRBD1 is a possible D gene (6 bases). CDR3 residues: CASGFTTGLLFHNEQFF. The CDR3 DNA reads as TGTGCTAGTGGTTTTACCACAGGGCTCCTCTTTCACAATGAGCAGTTCTTC. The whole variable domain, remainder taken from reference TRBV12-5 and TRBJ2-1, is DARVTQTPRHKVTEMGQEVTMRCQPILGHNTVFWYRQTMMQGLELLAYFRNRAPLDDSGMPKDRFSAEMPDATLATLKIQPSEPRDSAVYFCASGFTTGLLFHNEQFFGPGTRLTVL.